A selection of T cell receptor beta chains follows, all from one sample in a study of metastatic and nonmetastatic thyroid tumors. TCRdb called clones again from the PCR reads with MiXCR. The table has roughly 17,000 clones, 24% seen once. The sample was tumor tissue. These receptors were taken from a male donor with papillary thyroid cancer or a benign thyroid nodule (not recorded which). Some clones in this sample may be carry-over from other donors' samples. The CDR3 runs from the conserved cysteine through the conserved F or W. The order of the fields is J gene, V gene, clone size, D gene, CDR3 DNA, CDR3 protein. D genes are given only for firm matches. Size values are once, few and many counts, or a class for expanded clones, and some rows have none.

j_call: TRBJ1-6; v_call: TRBV5-1; clone_size: NA; d_call: NA; cdr3_nt: TGCGCCAGCAGCCCGGACGGGCGCTTCGGACCCCTCCACTTT; cdr3_aa: CASSPDGRFGPLHF
j_call: TRBJ2-7; v_call: TRBV19; clone_size: medium-sized; d_call: NA; cdr3_nt: TGTGCCAGTAGTAAGACTGAGGGGTTCTACGAGCAGTACTTC; cdr3_aa: CASSKTEGFYEQYF
j_call: TRBJ2-5; v_call: TRBV3-1; clone_size: many; d_call: NA; cdr3_nt: TGTGCCAGCAGCCTACGGGACCCAGGGGAAGAGACCCAGTACTTC; cdr3_aa: CASSLRDPGEETQYF
j_call: TRBJ1-6; v_call: TRBV19; clone_size: NA; d_call: NA; cdr3_nt: TGTGCCAGCGGAACTAGCTCCTATAATTCACCCCTCCACTTT; cdr3_aa: CASGTSSYNSPLHF
j_call: TRBJ2-3; v_call: TRBV2; clone_size: NA; d_call: NA; cdr3_nt: TGTGCCAGCAGTGTTCGACGGGACCCGGGTATAGATACGCAGTATTTT; cdr3_aa: CASSVRRDPGIDTQYF
j_call: TRBJ2-1; v_call: TRBV10-1; clone_size: medium-sized; d_call: NA; cdr3_nt: TGCGCCAGCAGTGAGTCGATCGGCAGGGGAGATAATGAGCAGTTCTTC; cdr3_aa: CASSESIGRGDNEQFF
j_call: TRBJ2-3; v_call: TRBV6-4; clone_size: many; d_call: TRBD1; cdr3_nt: TGTGCCAGCAGCTACGAAGCAGGGGGCAAGACAGATACGCAGTATTTT; cdr3_aa: CASSYEAGGKTDTQYF
j_call: TRBJ2-7; v_call: TRBV12-3/TRBV12-4; clone_size: NA; d_call: NA; cdr3_nt: TGTGCCAGCAGTGGTCAACACGGGCCCTCCTACGAGCAGTACTTC; cdr3_aa: CASSGQHGPSYEQYF
j_call: TRBJ1-5; v_call: TRBV10-2; clone_size: many; d_call: NA; cdr3_nt: TGCGCCAGCAGTGAGGACAGGTTACAGCCCCAGCATTTT; cdr3_aa: CASSEDRLQPQHF
j_call: TRBJ2-3; v_call: TRBV3-1; clone_size: many; d_call: TRBD2; cdr3_nt: TGTGCCAGCAGCCAGGGCGGGAGGCCAGATACGCAGTATTTT; cdr3_aa: CASSQGGRPDTQYF
j_call: TRBJ2-3; v_call: TRBV6-1; clone_size: many; d_call: NA; cdr3_nt: TGTGCCAGCAGCTCGAGGGCGCAGCGGACAGATACGCAGTATTTT; cdr3_aa: CASSSRAQRTDTQYF
j_call: TRBJ2-6; v_call: TRBV6-4; clone_size: NA; d_call: NA; cdr3_nt: TGTGCCAGCTTCTGTTCCCAGAGTGGGCCGCTCGTCCTCTTGGGGGCCAACGTCCTGACTTTC; cdr3_aa: CASFCSQSGPLVLLGANVLTF
j_call: TRBJ2-4; v_call: TRBV2; clone_size: NA; d_call: NA; cdr3_nt: TGTACCAGCAGTGAATCAGTGGGCGAAAACATTCAGTACTTC; cdr3_aa: CTSSESVGENIQYF
j_call: TRBJ1-1; v_call: TRBV20-1; clone_size: many; d_call: NA; cdr3_nt: TGCAGTGCTAGTCGGGGAGGGCTTAGCACTGAAGCTTTCTTT; cdr3_aa: CSASRGGLSTEAFF
j_call: TRBJ1-4; v_call: TRBV14; clone_size: NA; d_call: NA; cdr3_nt: TGTGCCAGCAGCCGACGAACTAATGAAAAACTGTTTTTT; cdr3_aa: CASSRRTNEKLFF
j_call: TRBJ2-1; v_call: TRBV14; clone_size: many; d_call: TRBD2; cdr3_nt: TGTGCCAGCAGCCATAGCGGGAATGAGCAGTTCTTC; cdr3_aa: CASSHSGNEQFF
j_call: TRBJ2-7; v_call: TRBV12-3/TRBV12-4; clone_size: few; d_call: NA; cdr3_nt: TGTGCCAGCTCTGGCCCCCGGACCATGGCCTCCTACGAGCGGTACTTC; cdr3_aa: CASSGPRTMASYERYF
j_call: TRBJ2-1; v_call: TRBV11-2; clone_size: once; d_call: NA; cdr3_nt: TGTGCCAGCAGCACACGCCAGGGAATATCCTACAATGAGCAGTTCTTC; cdr3_aa: CASSTRQGISYNEQFF
j_call: TRBJ2-2; v_call: TRBV19; clone_size: medium-sized; d_call: NA; cdr3_nt: TGTGCCAGTAGTATTTCCCCCACCGGGGAGCTGTTTTTT; cdr3_aa: CASSISPTGELFF
j_call: TRBJ2-7; v_call: TRBV5-1; clone_size: NA; d_call: NA; cdr3_nt: TGCGCCATCAGCTTGGGCACAGGGTTTGGAGTCTACGAGCAGTACTTC; cdr3_aa: CAISLGTGFGVYEQYF
j_call: TRBJ1-5; v_call: TRBV19; clone_size: many; d_call: NA; cdr3_nt: TGTGCCAGTGAACTCGGGAGTAATCAGCCCCAGCATTTT; cdr3_aa: CASELGSNQPQHF
j_call: TRBJ1-2; v_call: TRBV28; clone_size: few; d_call: NA; cdr3_nt: TGTGCCAGCAGTCCCCCGGCCACAAGGTATGGCTACACCTTC; cdr3_aa: CASSPPATRYGYTF
j_call: TRBJ2-7; v_call: TRBV7-6; clone_size: NA; d_call: NA; cdr3_nt: TGTGCCAGCAGCTCAGGAGGCGAGCAGTACTTC; cdr3_aa: CASSSGGEQYF
j_call: TRBJ2-6; v_call: TRBV28; clone_size: many; d_call: TRBD2; cdr3_nt: TGTGCCAGCGCTCGGGGGGGCGCGTTATCTGGGGCCAACGTCCTGACTTTC; cdr3_aa: CASARGGALSGANVLTF
j_call: TRBJ2-5; v_call: TRBV27; clone_size: NA; d_call: TRBD2; cdr3_nt: TGTGCCAGCAGTGGCCTGGCGGGAGGGGTAGAGACCCAGTACTTC; cdr3_aa: CASSGLAGGVETQYF
j_call: TRBJ1-1; v_call: TRBV12-3/TRBV12-4; clone_size: few; d_call: NA; cdr3_nt: TGTGCCAGCAGCCGGACAGTTTTCACTGAAGCTTTCTTT; cdr3_aa: CASSRTVFTEAFF
j_call: TRBJ2-1; v_call: TRBV6-8; clone_size: NA; d_call: NA; cdr3_nt: TGTGCCAGCAGTTCCTACTGGGGGACCTACAATGAGCAGTTCTTC; cdr3_aa: CASSSYWGTYNEQFF
j_call: TRBJ1-6; v_call: TRBV27; clone_size: large; d_call: NA; cdr3_nt: TGTGCCAGCAGTTTCTGGGGTGGTTGGAATTCACCCCTCCACTTT; cdr3_aa: CASSFWGGWNSPLHF
j_call: TRBJ1-5; v_call: TRBV7-2; clone_size: NA; d_call: NA; cdr3_nt: TGTGCCAGCAGCTATTCCTTCGGGGGGCATCAGCCCCAGCATTTT; cdr3_aa: CASSYSFGGHQPQHF
j_call: TRBJ1-1; v_call: TRBV28; clone_size: many; d_call: NA; cdr3_nt: TGTGCCAGCAGCCGAAACGGCCTCATGAACACTGAAGCTTTCTTT; cdr3_aa: CASSRNGLMNTEAFF